One and the same sample provided the 25 T cell receptor beta chains below, sequenced in a study of cytomegalovirus exposure and HLA in healthy donors. Researchers ran the PCR with 60 Vbeta and 13 Jbeta primers. TCRdb's copy holds only in-frame clones and misses some; the assay was immunoSEQ multiplex PCR. The sample's table shows about 78,000 clones. The source material was PBMCs. All receptors derive from a female donor in good health and CMV-seropositive.

This chain connects TRBV5-1 to TRBJ1-3, with D perhaps matching TRBD1 (6 bases). Trimming stripped 7 bases from V and 0 bases from J, with 11 bases between. The V gene's germline CDR1 is SGHRS and CDR2 YFSETQ. The CDR3 runs to 14 residues. CDR3 amino acids: CASATGPSGNTIYF. In nucleotides, the CDR3 is TGCGCCAGCGCGACAGGCCCCTCTGGAAACACCATATATTTT.

V and J are TRBV19 and TRBJ2-5; TRBD2 might be the D (7 bases). Germline values: CDR1 LNHDA, CDR2 SQIVND (reference sequence). V was cut by 8 bases and J by 4 bases, with 17 bases left in between. The CDR3 totals 14 residues. The CDR3 DNA follows: TGTGCCAGTCAACCTGGGGGGGGCGGAGAGACCCAGTACTTC. This sequence encodes CASQPGGGGETQYF.

This clone is medium-sized by frequency. The CDR3 region is CASSSRLDYNEQFF. Here the CDR3 DNA reads TGTGCCAGCAGCTCCCGACTAGACTACAATGAGCAGTTCTTC. This rearrangement joins TRBV7-9 to TRBJ2-1; possibly TRBD2 for D (6 bases). Per germline, CDR1 SEHNR and CDR2 FQNEAQ (reference sequence). The V and J ends lost 4 bases and 3 bases respectively, with 10 bases between them. The CDR3 runs to 14 residues.

The CDR3 sequence is CASSRTRTYNEQFF. CDR3 coding DNA: TGTGCCAGCAGTAGAACTAGAACCTACAATGAGCAGTTCTTC. The V and J genes are TRBV27 and TRBJ2-1; D is perhaps TRBD2 (5 bases). The CDR3 extends over 14 amino acids. Trimming pared 5 bases from V and 2 bases from J, leaving 10 bases between. Germline CDR1 is MNHEY and CDR2 is SMNVEV (reference sequence).

The rearrangement uses TRBV5-6 and TRBJ1-4; 9 nucleotides agree with TRBD1. This CDR3 is 15 amino acids long. After removal of 7 bases from V and 6 bases from J, the junction contained 10 bases not matched to a gene. Germline V gene sequence: CDR1 SGHDT, CDR2 YYEEEE. The CDR3, as DNA: TGTGCCAGCGGGACAACCGGGACAGGGTATGAAAAACTGTTTTTT. Encoded protein: CASGTTGTGYEKLFF.

The rearrangement uses TRBV6-5 and TRBJ2-2; D might be TRBD1 (5 bases). The germline gives CDR1 MNHEY, CDR2 SVGAGI. Trimming took off 10 bases at V and 5 bases at J, with 14 bases between the two ends. The CDR3 runs to 13 residues. The CDR3 reads CAIGAPWTGELFF. The CDR3 DNA sequence: TGTGCCATAGGGGCCCCATGGACCGGGGAGCTGTTTTTT.

The chain employs TRBV5-1 and TRBJ1-1; D unresolved. V was cut by 4 bases and J by 2 bases, with 9 bases left in between. CDR1 SGHRS and CDR2 YFSETQ come from the germline V gene. The CDR3 runs 13 residues. CDR3 bases: TGCGCCAGCAGCCTTCAGGAAAACACTGAAGCTTTCTTT. Translating it yields CASSLQENTEAFF.

The V and J genes are TRBV13 and TRBJ2-3; perhaps TRBD2 as D (5 bases). V dropped 2 bases and J dropped 0 bases, with 21 bases sitting between them. Germline CDR1 PRHDT, CDR2 FYEKMQ (reference sequence). CDR3 length: 19 residues. Here the CDR3 reads CASSLISLAVAMSTDTQYF. The DNA for the CDR3 is TGTGCCAGCAGCTTAATCTCTCTAGCTGTGGCCATGAGCACAGATACGCAGTATTTT.

The chain links TRBV4-3 to TRBJ2-3, with 7 bases matching TRBD2. Trimming at V came to 2 bases and at J to 0 bases, leaving 5 bases not matched to a gene. Germline loops: CDR1 LGHNA, CDR2 YSLEER. This CDR3 comprises 16 residues. As DNA, the CDR3 is TGCGCCAGCAGCCAATCGGCGGGGGTGAGCACAGATACGCAGTATTTT. The encoded protein is CASSQSAGVSTDTQYF.

The chain recombines TRBV5-1 with TRBJ1-1; 8 positions match TRBD1. Unmatched junction bases numbered 6, after V lost 4 bases and J lost 4 bases. The CDR3 spans 14 residues. Germline loops: CDR1 SGHRS, CDR2 YFSETQ. CDR3 in DNA: TGCGCCAGCAGCAAAATAGACAGGGGCACTGAAGCTTTCTTT. Translating it yields CASSKIDRGTEAFF.

This chain connects TRBV25-1 to TRBJ2-1; TRBD2 aligns across 7 bases. V was pared by 1 base and J by 7 bases, with 1 base of the junction left unmatched. The CDR3 spans 13 residues. CDR1 and CDR2 from the germline V gene are MGHDK and SYGVNS. The CDR3 nucleotides are TGTGCCAGCAGTGAATTGGGGGGGAATGAGCAGTTCTTC. This translates into CASSELGGNEQFF.

The chain is built from TRBV7-2 and TRBJ1-4; D gene uncertain. Germline V gives CDR1 SGHTA, CDR2 FQGNSA. The CDR3 is made up of 14 amino acids. The V end was cut by 5 bases, the J end by 3 bases, with 10 bases between. The CDR3 loop reads CASSPGGSNEKLFF. The CDR3 DNA reads as TGTGCCAGCAGCCCTGGTGGCTCTAATGAAAAACTGTTTTTT. Full variable domain (remainder filled in from reference TRBV7-2 and TRBJ1-4): GAGVSQSPSNKVTEKGKDVELRCDPISGHTALYWYRQSLGQGLEFLIYFQGNSAPDKSGLPSDRFSAERTGGSVSTLTIQRTQQEDSAVYLCASSPGGSNEKLFFGSGTQLSVL.

The V and J genes are TRBV2 and TRBJ1-4; the D gene is possibly TRBD1 (6 bases). The CDR3 runs 15 residues. Germline V lookup: CDR1 SNHLY, CDR2 FYNNEI. V lost 5 bases and J 6 bases, leaving 16 bases between the germline ends. DNA for the CDR3: TGTGCCAGCAGTAGTCGAACAGGGTTAGATGAAAAACTGTTTTTT. Translating gives CASSSRTGLDEKLFF. Based on the CDR3 plus reference TRBV2 and TRBJ1-4, the full variable domain is EPEVTQTPSHQVTQMGQEVILRCVPISNHLYFYWYRQILGQKVEFLVSFYNNEISEKSEIFDDQFSVERPDGSNFTLKIRSTKLEDSAMYFCASSSRTGLDEKLFFGSGTQLSVL.

This rearrangement joins TRBV6-6 to TRBJ1-2; TRBD1 matches at 7 bases. The CDR3 is 14 residues long. V was clipped by 7 bases and J by 2 bases; unmatched bases: 7. Germline lookup yields CDR1 MNHNY and CDR2 SVGAGI (reference sequence). CDR3: CASMPPGQNYGYTF. As DNA, the CDR3 is TGTGCCAGCATGCCTCCGGGACAGAACTATGGCTACACCTTC.

The chain couples TRBV7-2 to TRBJ2-3; 13 positions agree with TRBD2. V shed 5 bases, J shed 4 bases, and the junction held 9 bases outside the gene matches. Looked up from germline, CDR1 is SGHTA and CDR2 is FQGNSA. This CDR3 is built from 17 residues. The CDR3: CASSVLTSGGFPDTQYF. CDR3 nucleotide sequence: TGTGCCAGCAGCGTCCTGACTAGCGGGGGGTTCCCAGATACGCAGTATTTT.

The chain uses TRBV19 and TRBJ2-1, with 10 bases identical to TRBD2. CDR1 is LNHDA and CDR2 is SQIVND in the germline V gene (reference sequence). V shed 8 bases, J shed 2 bases, and the junction held 6 bases outside the gene matches. The CDR3 has 15 residues. Here the CDR3 DNA reads TGTGCCAGTTCTAGCGGGAGTCTCACCTACAATGAGCAGTTCTTC. This translates into CASSSGSLTYNEQFF.

The chain has TRBV7-9 and TRBJ2-7, with 8 bases lining up with TRBD1. Trimming took 1 base from V and 0 from J; bases not matched to a gene: 8. Germline V lookup: CDR1 SEHNR, CDR2 FQNEAQ (reference sequence). There are 17 residues in the CDR3. The CDR3 nucleotides read TGTGCCAGCAGCTTAGATCGTGGACAGGGAGACTCCTACGAGCAGTACTTC. It is translated as CASSLDRGQGDSYEQYF.

The chain uses TRBV4-3 and TRBJ2-2, with D possibly TRBD1 on 7 matching bases. Per the germline V gene, CDR1 is LGHNA and CDR2 is YSLEER. The CDR3 is made up of 20 amino acids. V dropped 1 base and J dropped 3 bases, with 24 bases sitting between them. CDR3 residues: CASSQARVGGGEVYTGELFF. CDR3 bases: TGCGCCAGCAGCCAAGCTAGGGTCGGAGGGGGCGAGGTGTACACCGGGGAGCTGTTTTTT.

V gene TRBV4-2 combines with J gene TRBJ2-7; 13 bases align to TRBD2. Germline assignment: CDR1 LGHNA and CDR2 YNFKEQ. V shed 1 base and J 4 bases; nucleotides not matched to a gene: 10. The CDR3 loop spans 18 amino acids. The CDR3 protein is CASSQAQTGTSGTYEQYF. CDR3 nucleotides: TGTGCCAGCAGCCAAGCACAAACCGGGACTAGCGGGACATACGAGCAGTACTTC.

The chain has TRBV9 and TRBJ1-2; D remains unclear. Germline loops: CDR1 SGDLS, CDR2 YYNGEE. The germline V and J ends were trimmed by 0 bases and 0 bases, with 9 bases remaining between them. The CDR3 runs to 15 residues. CDR3 DNA: TGTGCCAGCAGCGTAGGCGGGCAGTCTAACTATGGCTACACCTTC. This gives the protein CASSVGGQSNYGYTF.

The CDR3 sequence: CATSRGGASGSYEQYF. DNA of the CDR3: TGTGCCACCAGCAGAGGTGGGGCTAGCGGGAGCTACGAGCAGTACTTC. The chain employs TRBV15 and TRBJ2-7, with TRBD2 matching 10 bases. The trim removed 1 base at V and 3 bases at J, leaving 6 bases unmatched. Per germline, CDR1 LNHNV and CDR2 YYDKDF (reference sequence). CDR3 length: 16 amino acids. The whole variable domain, remainder taken from reference TRBV15 and TRBJ2-7, is DAMVIQNPRYQVTQFGKPVTLSCSQTLNHNVMYWYQQKSSQAPKLLFHYYDKDFNNEADTPDNFQSRRPNTSFCFLDIRSPGLGDTAMYLCATSRGGASGSYEQYFGPGTRLTVT.

V is TRBV6-5 and J is TRBJ1-6, with TRBD1 matching over 7 bases. Trimming removed 6 bases from V and 7 bases from J; junction bases left unmatched: 6. Germline values: CDR1 MNHEY, CDR2 SVGAGI. This CDR3 is 14 amino acids long. CDR3 region: CASRGRGSNSPLHF. The CDR3 bases are TGTGCCAGCAGGGGCAGGGGGTCCAATTCACCCCTCCACTTT.

This clone counts as medium-sized by frequency. The chain is built from TRBV12-2 and TRBJ2-1; the D call of TRBD2 is as the table states it, not checked on the DNA. TRBV12-2 is noted as a pseudogene. The CDR3 extends over 19 amino acids. The CDR3 here is CASRLVQRGADSSYNEQFF. CDR3 DNA sequence: TGTGCAAGTCGCTTAGTCCAGCGGGGGGCTGACAGCTCCTACAATGAGCAGTTCTTC.

The chain uses TRBV5-1 and TRBJ2-3, with TRBD1 identical over 9 bases. The CDR3 has 14 amino acids. V lost 5 bases, J lost 3 bases, and 4 bases stayed unmatched. Per germline, CDR1 SGHRS and CDR2 YFSETQ. CDR3 in amino acids: CASRGDRETDTQYF. In nucleotides, the CDR3 is TGCGCCAGCAGAGGGGACAGGGAGACAGATACGCAGTATTTT.

The chain couples TRBV5-6 to TRBJ2-1, with 11 bases matching TRBD2. V lost 0 bases and J lost 0; bases outside the gene matches: 2. The length of the CDR3 is 17 residues. From germline, CDR1 is SGHDT and CDR2 YYEEEE. CDR3 amino acids: CASSLGLAGYSYNEQFF. The CDR3 coding sequence is TGTGCCAGCAGCTTGGGACTAGCGGGGTACTCCTACAATGAGCAGTTCTTC.